A selection of T cell receptor beta chains follows, all from one sample in a study of OX40 agonist ivuxolimab in advanced cancers. Using immunoSEQ multiplex PCR, the repertoire was profiled, and TCRdb retains in-frame clones only, with some absent. The sample carries over 75,000 clones, 80% to 90% recorded once. The input for sequencing was CD4+ or CD8+ T cells sorted from blood, taken in a trial of the OX40 agonist ivuxolimab. The source of these receptors is an adult with an advanced solid tumor such as melanoma, head and neck, liver or kidney cancer. Each CDR3 is given with its conserved first and last residue. A D gene is named only where the DNA matches it firmly. Clone size, where shown, is once, few, many, or a class for clones that have expanded.

J gene,D gene,V gene,clone size,CDR3 DNA,CDR3 protein
TRBJ2-5,-,TRBV9,-,TGTGCCAGCAGCGAGGGCCCGAACGGGGAGACCCAGTACTTC,CASSEGPNGETQYF
TRBJ2-5,TRBD2,TRBV9,-,TGTGCCAGCAGCCCACGGGGGGGCGGAGAGACCCAGTACTTC,CASSPRGGGETQYF
TRBJ1-2,-,TRBV6-1,-,TGTGCCAGCACCGCAACCCCAGGGTCCTACTATGGCTACACCTTC,CASTATPGSYYGYTF
TRBJ2-5,TRBD1,TRBV5-1,-,TGCGCCAGCAGCACACGACAGGGGATTGGAGAGACCCAGTACTTC,CASSTRQGIGETQYF
TRBJ2-2,-,TRBV2,-,TGTGCCAGCAGTGAATTCGCACCGAACACCGGGGAGCTGTTTTTT,CASSEFAPNTGELFF
TRBJ2-1,-,TRBV10-3,-,TGTGCCATCAGTGGGCGGACTGGGAGCTCCTACAATGAGCAGTTCTTC,CAISGRTGSSYNEQFF
TRBJ2-2,-,TRBV27,-,TGTGCCAGCAGCTTTCAGACAGGAACCGCCAACACCGGGGAGCTGTTTTTT,CASSFQTGTANTGELFF
TRBJ2-3,TRBD2,TRBV10-3,-,TGTGCCATCCAGGCCACAGCGGGAGAGGGAGATACGCAGTATTTT,CAIQATAGEGDTQYF
TRBJ1-5,-,TRBV5-1,-,TGCGCCAGCAGCTCCGGACCGAATAGCAATCAGCCCCAGCATTTT,CASSSGPNSNQPQHF
TRBJ2-2,TRBD1,TRBV29-1,few,TGCAGTGCTAAACGGACAGGGCCCGGGGAGCTGTTTTTT,CSAKRTGPGELFF
TRBJ2-1,-,TRBV5-1,-,TGCGCCAGCAGCCTTGATCGAGGGGGCTCGGGGGATGAGCAGTTCTTC,CASSLDRGGSGDEQFF
TRBJ2-2,TRBD2,TRBV7-8,-,TGTGCCAGCAGCCAGTTAGCGGGAGATTGGACCGGGGAGCTGTTTTTT,CASSQLAGDWTGELFF
TRBJ2-7,TRBD2,TRBV4-2,-,TGTGCCAGCAGCCAAACGAGGAGAGGTAGCGGGACCTCCTACGAGCAGTACTTC,CASSQTRRGSGTSYEQYF
TRBJ2-4,TRBD2,TRBV18,-,TGTGCCAGCTCACCACTTGTGACAGAAGGACTAGCGGGACCCGTCATAGCCAAAAACATTCAGTACTTC,CASSPLVTEGLAGPVIAKNIQYF
TRBJ2-1,TRBD2,TRBV25-1,-,TGTGCCAGCAGTGTAGGGGTAGCGGGGATCTACAATGAGCAGTTCTTC,CASSVGVAGIYNEQFF
TRBJ2-1,TRBD2,TRBV7-2,few,TGTGCCAGCAGGGGACGACCGACTAGCGGGGGAGGGGCCTACAATGAGCAGTTCTTC,CASRGRPTSGGGAYNEQFF
TRBJ1-1,-,TRBV6-5,-,TGTGCCAGCAGTTACTCTGGAAATGAAGCTTTCTTT,CASSYSGNEAFF
TRBJ2-5,-,TRBV2,-,TGTGCCAGCAATCCAAATCTGGGCCGCGGGGAGACCCAGTACTTC,CASNPNLGRGETQYF
TRBJ2-2,-,TRBV5-4,few,TGTGCCAGCAGCTTCGGGACCCGACTCTACACCGGGGAGCTGTTTTTT,CASSFGTRLYTGELFF
TRBJ1-5,TRBD1,TRBV4-2,-,TGTGCCAGCAGCCAAGTGGGACAGGATCAGCCCCAGCATTTT,CASSQVGQDQPQHF
TRBJ2-5,TRBD2,TRBV6-1,-,TGTGCCACCGGCGGGGGGCGCAAGGAGACCCAGTACTTC,CATGGGRKETQYF
TRBJ2-2,-,TRBV5-1,-,TGCGCCAGCAGTCACGACAGGAGTAACACCGGGGAGCTGTTTTTT,CASSHDRSNTGELFF
TRBJ2-7,-,TRBV28,once,TGTGCCAGCAGTTCGTCGTCGCTTGGGGCTTTCGACGAGCAGTACTTC,CASSSSSLGAFDEQYF
TRBJ2-2,TRBD2,TRBV30,-,TGTGCCTGGAGGACTAGCGGGAGGGCCGGGGAGCTGTTTTTT,CAWRTSGRAGELFF
TRBJ1-1,-,TRBV19,once,TGTGCCAGTAGTCCGGGCAGGGGTGAGGACACTGAAGCTTTCTTT,CASSPGRGEDTEAFF
TRBJ1-1,-,TRBV7-3,-,TGTGCCAGCAGCTGGGAAATGAACACTGAAGCTTTCTTT,CASSWEMNTEAFF
TRBJ2-1,-,TRBV7-2,-,TGTGCCAGCAGCATGGGGACCTTTATCAATGAGCAGTTCTTC,CASSMGTFINEQFF
TRBJ1-4,-,TRBV7-2,-,TGTGCCAGCAGCCCACTCGAGGCAACTAATGAAAAACTGTTTTTT,CASSPLEATNEKLFF
TRBJ2-3,-,TRBV30,once,TGTGCCTGGAGTGTAATCCCCCTCACAGATACGCAGTATTTT,CAWSVIPLTDTQYF
TRBJ1-4,-,TRBV10-1,-,TGCGCCAGCAGTGCCTCGGGTGCTAATGAAAAACTGTTTTTT,CASSASGANEKLFF
TRBJ2-2,-,TRBV5-4,-,TGTGCCAGCAGCAGCGGTACTGTTAACACCGGGGAGCTGTTTTTT,CASSSGTVNTGELFF
TRBJ2-7,TRBD2,TRBV6-5,-,TGTGCCAGCAGTTACCGGACTAGCGGGATTATAAACGAGCAGTACTTC,CASSYRTSGIINEQYF